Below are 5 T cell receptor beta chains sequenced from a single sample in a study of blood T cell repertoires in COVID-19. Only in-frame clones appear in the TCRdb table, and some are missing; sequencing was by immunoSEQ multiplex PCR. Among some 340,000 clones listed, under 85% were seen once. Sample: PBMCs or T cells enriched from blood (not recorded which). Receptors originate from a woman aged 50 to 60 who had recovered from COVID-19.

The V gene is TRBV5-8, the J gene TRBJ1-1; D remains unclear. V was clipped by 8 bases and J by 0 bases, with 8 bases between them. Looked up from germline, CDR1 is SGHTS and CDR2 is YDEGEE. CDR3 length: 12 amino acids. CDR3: CASQDLNTEAFF. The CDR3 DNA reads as TGTGCCAGTCAGGATTTGAACACTGAAGCTTTCTTT. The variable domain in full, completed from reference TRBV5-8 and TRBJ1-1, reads EAGVTQSPTHLIKTRGQQATLRCSPISGHTSVYWYQQALGLGLQFLLWYDEGEERNRGNFPPRFSGRQFPNYSSELNVNALELEDSALYLCASQDLNTEAFFGQGTRLTVV.

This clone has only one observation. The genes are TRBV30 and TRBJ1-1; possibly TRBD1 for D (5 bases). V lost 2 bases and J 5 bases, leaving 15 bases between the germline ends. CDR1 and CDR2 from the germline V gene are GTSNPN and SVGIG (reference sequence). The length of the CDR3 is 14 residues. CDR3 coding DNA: TGTGCCTGGAGTAAACACTCAAAGGGGACTGAAGCTTTCTTT. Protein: CAWSKHSKGTEAFF.

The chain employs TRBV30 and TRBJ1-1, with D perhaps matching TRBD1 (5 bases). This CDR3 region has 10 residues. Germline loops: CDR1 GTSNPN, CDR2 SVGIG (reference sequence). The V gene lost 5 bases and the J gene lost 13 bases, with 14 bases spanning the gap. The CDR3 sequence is CAWGDGVFFF. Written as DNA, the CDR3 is TGTGCCTGGGGGGACGGGGTATTTTTCTTT.

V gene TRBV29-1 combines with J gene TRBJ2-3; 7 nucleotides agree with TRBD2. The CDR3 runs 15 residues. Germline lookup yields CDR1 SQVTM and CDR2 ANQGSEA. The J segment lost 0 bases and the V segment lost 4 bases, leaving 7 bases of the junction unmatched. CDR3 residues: CSVGLADSSTDTQYF. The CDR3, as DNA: TGCAGCGTTGGGCTAGCGGACTCTAGCACAGATACGCAGTATTTT.

The CDR3 nucleotides are TGTGCCAGCAGTCCTATTCAAGCATGGGATACGCAGTATTTT. Its protein is CASSPIQAWDTQYF. V is TRBV6-5 and J is TRBJ2-3; D is unclear. CDR1 is MNHEY and CDR2 is SVGAGI in the germline V gene. The CDR3 is made up of 14 amino acids. Trimming removed 5 bases from V and 6 bases from J, with 15 bases in between.